The next 25 T cell receptor beta chains were all read from a single sample in a study of radiotherapy plus CTLA-4 blockade in lung cancer. Here immunoSEQ multiplex PCR was the method, and the copy in TCRdb shows in-frame clones only, minus some. The table has some 52,000 clones, more than 60% seen once; the top ten hold 3.2%. The specimen comprised peripheral blood, sampled from a patient treated with radiotherapy plus ipilimumab. All receptors come from a human donor with non-small cell lung cancer who had a partial response to radiotherapy plus ipilimumab.

This chain uses TRBV5-6 with TRBJ2-1; D remains unclear. Germline V CDR1 and CDR2: SGHDT, YYEEEE. The CDR3 extends over 17 amino acids. With 6 bases removed from V and 0 bases from J, the gap between germline ends came to 19 bases. The CDR3 nucleotides are TGTGCCAGCATAGGTATAAAAGAGAGAGGCTCCTACAATGAGCAGTTCTTC. Its translation is CASIGIKERGSYNEQFF.

V usage is TRBV5-6 and J usage is TRBJ2-2; a weak D match, TRBD1 (8 bases). V lost 2 bases and J 7 bases, leaving 15 bases between the germline ends. The CDR3 runs 15 residues. Per germline, CDR1 SGHDT and CDR2 YYEEEE. CDR3 loop: CASSLGQGGVGELFF. The CDR3 nucleotides read TGTGCCAGCAGCTTAGGACAGGGAGGGGTCGGGGAGCTGTTTTTT.

CDR3 sequence: CASSLEGTVLADTQYF. CDR3 nucleotide sequence: TGCGCCAGCAGCTTGGAGGGGACAGTGTTGGCAGATACGCAGTATTTT. The chain joins TRBV5-1 to TRBJ2-3; 7 nucleotides align to TRBD1. With 0 bases clipped from V and 4 bases from J, the junction kept 8 bases outside the gene matches. This CDR3 is built from 16 residues. Germline CDR1 is SGHRS and CDR2 is YFSETQ.

J is TRBJ2-2 and V is TRBV2; D unclear. The CDR3 extends over 14 amino acids. CDR1 and CDR2 from the germline V gene are SNHLY and FYNNEI. V was trimmed by 6 bases and J by 6 bases, leaving 14 bases between them. For the CDR3, the DNA is TGTGCCAGCAGAGTCCTAGGAACCGCCGGGGAGCTGTTTTTT. It yields the protein CASRVLGTAGELFF.

The DNA of the CDR3 is TGTGCCAGTAGTATAGCGACAGGGACCAACACTGAAGCTTTCTTT. Translating gives CASSIATGTNTEAFF. This chain joins TRBV19 and TRBJ1-1, with 7 nucleotides matching TRBD1. The CDR3 is 15 residues long. V lost 1 base and J lost 2; bases outside the gene matches: 4. CDR1 is LNHDA, CDR2 SQIVND, per germline (reference sequence).

The chain carries TRBV5-6 and TRBJ1-6; D is ambiguous. Trimming removed 4 bases at V and 0 bases at J, with 17 bases between. CDR3 length: 18 residues. Germline V gives CDR1 SGHDT, CDR2 YYEEEE. This CDR3 reads CASSPTGTASSYNSPLHF. The CDR3 coding sequence is TGTGCCAGCAGCCCGACTGGAACCGCGAGCTCCTATAATTCACCCCTCCACTTT. The whole variable domain, remainder taken from reference TRBV5-6 and TRBJ1-6, is DAGVTQSPTHLIKTRGQQVTLRCSPKSGHDTVSWYQQALGQGPQFIFQYYEEEERQRGNFPDRFSGHQFPNYSSELNVNALLLGDSALYLCASSPTGTASSYNSPLHFGNGTRLTVT.

The chain uses TRBV7-9 and TRBJ2-7; 8 bases are a match to TRBD1. The CDR3 is 16 amino acids. Trimming at V came to 1 base and at J to 2 bases, leaving 7 bases not matched to a gene. In germline, CDR1 is SEHNR, CDR2 FQNEAQ (reference sequence). The CDR3 DNA follows: TGTGCCAGCAGCTTAGATCCAGGGGGCCCACCCTACGAGCAGTACTTC. Residues: CASSLDPGGPPYEQYF.

The rearrangement links TRBV30 to TRBJ2-1, with a weak D call TRBD1 (5 bases). The CDR3 runs 15 residues. V lost 0 bases, J lost 3 bases, and 12 bases lay in between. Germline V gives CDR1 GTSNPN, CDR2 SVGIG (reference sequence). This CDR3 is CAWSVSRGGYNEQFF. In DNA, the CDR3 is TGTGCCTGGAGTGTATCTAGGGGCGGCTACAATGAGCAGTTCTTC.

This sequence joins TRBV28 and TRBJ1-4, with 10 bases aligning to TRBD1. CDR1 is MDHEN, CDR2 SYDVKM, per germline. This CDR3 is 16 amino acids long. Trimming cost V 0 bases and J 7 bases; bases outside gene matches: 5. CDR3 amino acids: CASSLWAGQGSEKLFF. The CDR3 DNA reads as TGTGCCAGCAGTTTATGGGCGGGACAGGGGAGTGAAAAACTGTTTTTT.

V gene TRBV4-2 combines with J gene TRBJ2-3, with TRBD1 as a possible D gene (6 bases). Germline CDR1 reads LGHNA; CDR2 reads YNFKEQ. Trimming stripped 5 bases from V and 0 bases from J, with 12 bases between. The CDR3 runs 15 residues. CDR3 nucleotide sequence: TGTGCCAGCAGCGAACAGGGTCCCAGCACAGATACGCAGTATTTT. It encodes CASSEQGPSTDTQYF.

This clone was detected once. The chain links TRBV6-6 to TRBJ2-1, with 8 bases that match TRBD2. The CDR3 runs 14 residues. V shed 6 bases, J shed 6 bases, and the junction held 7 bases outside the gene matches. Per germline, CDR1 MNHNY and CDR2 SVGAGI (reference sequence). CDR3 amino acids: CASSLMAGGNEQFF. The DNA of the CDR3 is TGTGCCAGCAGCCTGATGGCGGGGGGCAATGAGCAGTTCTTC.

For the CDR3, the DNA is TGTGCCAGCAGCGTAGAACCTAGCGGGGGTTACGAGCAGTACTTC. Its translation is CASSVEPSGGYEQYF. The genes are TRBV9 and TRBJ2-7; 10 bases map to TRBD2. The CDR3 runs to 15 residues. Germline-derived CDR1 and CDR2 are SGDLS and YYNGEE. V dropped 0 bases and J dropped 4; count of bases not matched to a gene: 4.

The V and J genes are TRBV6-5 and TRBJ2-5; a weak D match, TRBD2 (6 bases). The J call may be faulty, since TRBJ2-7 better matches the DNA end. The CDR3 is 14 amino acids. The germline V gene encodes CDR1 MNHEY and CDR2 SVGAGI. CDR3 protein: CASRAGTGSYEQYF. CDR3 coding DNA: TGTGCCAGCAGAGCAGGGACTGGCTCCTACGAGCAGTACTTC.

The J gene is TRBJ2-1, the V gene TRBV29-1, with a weak D call TRBD2 (6 bases). V was pared by 4 bases and J by 10 bases, with 8 bases between. The CDR3 has 10 residues. Germline CDR1 and CDR2: SQVTM and ANQGSEA. The CDR3 protein is CSVVRGEQFF. CDR3 DNA: TGCAGCGTTGTTCGGGGGGAGCAGTTCTTC.

This clone was counted a single time. The chain carries TRBV25-1 and TRBJ2-3, with 8 bases matching TRBD2. The trim removed 1 base at V and 6 bases at J, leaving 15 bases unmatched. CDR1 is MGHDK, CDR2 SYGVNS, per germline. The CDR3 length is 18 residues. The CDR3 DNA is TGTGCCAGCAGTGAATTGGTTAAGACTAGCGTAGGGTCGGATACGCAGTATTTT. This encodes CASSELVKTSVGSDTQYF.

This sequence joins TRBV2 and TRBJ2-7, with TRBD2 matching 11 bases. Trimming at V came to 5 bases and at J to 5 bases, leaving 5 bases not matched to a gene. This CDR3 has 14 amino acids. The germline V gene encodes CDR1 SNHLY and CDR2 FYNNEI. CDR3: CASSSTSGGDEQYF. The CDR3 DNA reads as TGTGCCAGCAGTTCTACTAGCGGGGGAGACGAGCAGTACTTC.

This chain's CDR3 is CASSIGLSYEQYF. The CDR3 DNA is TGTGCCAGTAGTATAGGGCTCTCCTACGAGCAGTACTTC. V usage is TRBV19 and J usage is TRBJ2-7; D ambiguous. Germline V gene data show CDR1 as LNHDA and CDR2 as SQIVND (reference sequence). The CDR3 has 13 amino acids. V lost 1 base and J lost 0, with 4 bases in between.

The chain carries TRBV5-1 and TRBJ1-3; a possible D gene is TRBD1 (6 bases). Trimming left V 0 bases short and J 2 bases short, with 9 bases between. The length of the CDR3 is 15 residues. Germline CDR1 SGHRS, CDR2 YFSETQ. CDR3 DNA sequence: TGCGCCAGCAGCTTGGCCGGACAGACTGGAAACACCATATATTTT. The encoded protein is CASSLAGQTGNTIYF. Using reference TRBV5-1 and TRBJ1-3 for the parts outside the CDR3, the full variable domain is KAGVTQTPRYLIKTRGQQVTLSCSPISGHRSVSWYQQTPGQGLQFLFEYFSETQRNKGNFPGRFSGRQFSNSRSEMNVSTLELGDSALYLCASSLAGQTGNTIYFGEGSWLTVV.

This clone was seen more than once but under ten times. The chain is built from TRBV2 and TRBJ2-2; TRBD1 matches at 9 bases. The germline CDR1 and CDR2 sequences are SNHLY and FYNNEI. The junction had 7 bases not matched to a gene; V was cut back by 6 bases and J by 5 bases. This CDR3 contains 15 residues. DNA for the CDR3: TGTGCCAGCAGACAACAGGGGGCCGAGACCGGGGAGCTGTTTTTT. Translating gives CASRQQGAETGELFF.

In this sample, this clone turned up once. The chain uses TRBV7-8 and TRBJ2-7; 9 bases are a match to TRBD1. Losses at the gene ends were 7 bases for V and 2 bases for J; bases not matched to a gene: 9. The CDR3 length is 15 residues. Looked up from germline, CDR1 is SGHVS and CDR2 is FQNEAQ. DNA of the CDR3: TGTGCCAGCAACCAGAACAGGGGGCGTCCCTACGAGCAGTACTTC. This translates into CASNQNRGRPYEQYF.

This clone is a singleton in its sample. CDR3 residues: CASSSINLDGTQYF. The CDR3 DNA sequence: TGTGCCAGCAGCTCAATTAACCTAGATGGGACCCAGTACTTC. V and J are TRBV11-2 and TRBJ2-5; D gene ambiguous. Deletions cut 4 bases from V and 7 bases from J, with 16 bases between. The length of the CDR3 is 14 residues. Looked up from germline, CDR1 is SGHAT and CDR2 is FQNNGV.

J is TRBJ1-2 and V is TRBV30; tentative D call: TRBD1 (6 bases). CDR1 and CDR2 (germline): GTSNPN, SVGIG (reference sequence). The CDR3 extends over 12 amino acids. Deletions cut 7 bases from V and 7 bases from J, with 16 bases between. The CDR3 DNA sequence: TGTGCCTCCAAGAGCGGGGGGCCTGGCTACACCTTC. Its protein product is CASKSGGPGYTF.

The chain has TRBV11-3 and TRBJ2-7; 10 bases are a match to TRBD1. The germline gives CDR1 SGHNT, CDR2 YENEEA. With 6 bases clipped from V and 5 bases from J, the junction kept 4 bases outside the gene matches. CDR3 length: 13 amino acids. The CDR3 sequence: CASSPGTGDEQYF. CDR3 in DNA: TGTGCCAGCAGTCCGGGGACAGGGGACGAGCAGTACTTC.

The chain employs TRBV4-1 and TRBJ1-2, with D maybe TRBD1 (5 bases). CDR1 and CDR2 (germline): MGHRA, YSYEKL. The CDR3 has 15 amino acids. Trimming stripped 1 base from V and 2 bases from J, with 11 bases between. CDR3 DNA sequence: TGCGCCAGCAGCCAAGTGGTGGCAGGGAACTATGGCTACACCTTC. Residues: CASSQVVAGNYGYTF.

This chain links TRBV29-1 with TRBJ1-1, with D possibly TRBD1 on 6 matching bases. Germline lookup yields CDR1 SQVTM and CDR2 ANQGSEA. V was trimmed by 3 bases and J by 0 bases, leaving 14 bases between them. The CDR3 spans 15 residues. The chain's CDR3 is CSVELPTGLNTEAFF. As DNA, the CDR3 is TGCAGCGTTGAGCTCCCGACAGGTTTGAACACTGAAGCTTTCTTT.